This TCR beta chain is drawn from a study of OX40 agonist ivuxolimab in advanced cancers. About the study as a whole: Ivuxolimab was a fully human IgG2 agonistic monoclonal antibody targeting the costimulatory receptor OX40 (CD134). Intravenous ivuxolimab was administered to patients every 2 weeks at six dose levels: 0.01, 0.1, 0.3, 1.5, 3 and 10 mg/kg. Of the 50 or so patients in dose escalation, about 20 had hepatocellular carcinoma, some 15 had melanoma, 9 had renal cell carcinoma and 9 had head and neck cancer. The dose-escalation cohort was 80% to 90% male with a mean age of about 60 years, ranging from roughly 23 to 85. Patients were allowed to have had prior anti-PD-1, anti-PD-L1 or anti-CTLA-4 therapy, and 40% of the dose-escalation patients had previously received checkpoint inhibitors. Partial responses were achieved by three dose-escalation patients, of whom one had hepatocellular carcinoma and two had cutaneous melanoma. Peripheral TCRbeta sequencing was intended to test whether TCR sequence diversity was altered and clonal T-cell expansion was caused by ivuxolimab. The paper describes the monotherapy dose-escalation part (N of about 52 patients) of the phase I trial of ivuxolimab. What the work shows at the level of the full study, not this receptor alone: At doses of 0.1 to 3.0 mg/kg, clonal expansion of both CD4+ and CD8+ T cells in blood was seen between baseline and week 6. In partial responders in the 0.1-3.0 mg/kg groups, normalized peripheral clonal expansion was found to be among the lowest, especially among CD8+ T cells. Low levels of normalized T-cell clonal expansion were also seen in some patients who did not respond. The antigen specificity of the peripheral T cells that underwent clonal expansion was not determined. After ivuxolimab, CD8+ T cells had more expanded clones than CD4+ T cells on average.

Genomic DNA was extracted from sorted cells for sequencing of the TCRbeta CDR3 region. The immunoSEQ Assay was used to sequence the TCRbeta CDR3 regions. TCRdb retrieved this table from immuneACCESS and kept in-frame rearrangements only. Not all clones are present; in checked studies, unresolved V genes account for under half, and no reason is known for the remainder. The sample table contains some 85,000 clones; only one count was recorded for about nine tenths of them. The ten largest clones take up around 0.23% of the sample. As to this clone: It has no known antigen specificity. No base quality values were provided; no much bigger clone lies one nucleotide off.

The trial excluded patients who had a history of autoimmune disease or were on systemic immunosuppression. Peripheral blood for TCR sequencing was collected from all dose cohorts at baseline, on cycle 4 day 1, and on cycle 7 day 1. The samples were taken from a phase I, first-in-human, multicenter, open-label dose-escalation trial of ivuxolimab. Adults with locally advanced or metastatic head and neck squamous cell, hepatocellular, melanoma or renal cell carcinoma were enrolled in the trial. Before TCR sequencing, CD4+ T cells and CD8+ T cells were sorted from peripheral blood as separate populations. Sample: CD4+ or CD8+ T cells sorted from blood, taken in a trial of the OX40 agonist ivuxolimab. The sequence was collected from an adult with an advanced solid tumor such as melanoma, head and neck, liver or kidney cancer.

The DNA sequence is TGTGCCAGCAGCTTAGACCGGACAGGGATAAAGTTTACACCCCTCCACTTT. The encoded protein is CASSLDRTGIKFTPLHF. The chain was built from TRBV5-6 and TRBJ1-6; 8 central nucleotides agree with TRBD1. The CDR3 runs 17 residues from the cysteine to the phenylalanine. The only DNA kept is the CDR3, 51 bases in frame from the first base. Germline trimming: 2 bases from V, 11 bases from J; junction bases outside gene matches: 15. Via the germline V gene, CDR1 is SGHDT and CDR2 YYEEEE.